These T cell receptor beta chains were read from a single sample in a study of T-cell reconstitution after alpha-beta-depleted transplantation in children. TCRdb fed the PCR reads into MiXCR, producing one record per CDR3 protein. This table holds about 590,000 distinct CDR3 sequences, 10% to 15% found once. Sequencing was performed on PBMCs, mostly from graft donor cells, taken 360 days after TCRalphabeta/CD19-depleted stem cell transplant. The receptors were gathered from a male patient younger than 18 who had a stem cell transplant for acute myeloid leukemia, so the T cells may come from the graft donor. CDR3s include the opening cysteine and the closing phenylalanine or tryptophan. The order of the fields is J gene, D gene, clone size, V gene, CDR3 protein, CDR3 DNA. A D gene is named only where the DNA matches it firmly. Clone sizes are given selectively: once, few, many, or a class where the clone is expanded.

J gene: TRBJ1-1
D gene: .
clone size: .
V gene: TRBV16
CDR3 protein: CASSHLRQATGGAFF
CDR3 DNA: TGTGCCAGCAGCCACCTTAGACAGGCCACGGGGGGAGCTTTCTTT

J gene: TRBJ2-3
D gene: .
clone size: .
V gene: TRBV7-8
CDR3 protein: CASSLRTPTDTQYF
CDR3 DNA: TGTGCCAGCAGCCTCCGGACACCCACAGATACGCAGTATTTT

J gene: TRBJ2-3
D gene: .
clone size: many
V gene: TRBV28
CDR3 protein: CASSLGDWDTQYF
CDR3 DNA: TGTGCCAGCAGTTTAGGGGATTGGGATACGCAGTATTTT

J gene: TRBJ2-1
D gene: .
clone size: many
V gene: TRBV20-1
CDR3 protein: CSARAPLPGNEQFF
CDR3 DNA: TGCAGTGCTAGAGCACCACTCCCTGGCAATGAGCAGTTCTTC

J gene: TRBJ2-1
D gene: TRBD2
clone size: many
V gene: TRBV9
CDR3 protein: CASSAGGRDYNEQFF
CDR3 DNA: TGTGCCAGCAGCGCGGGAGGGAGGGACTACAATGAGCAGTTCTTC

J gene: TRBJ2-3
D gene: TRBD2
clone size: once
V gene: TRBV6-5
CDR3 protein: CASSYSRAGGPPDTQYF
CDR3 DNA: TGTGCCAGCAGTTACTCCCGAGCGGGAGGGCCGCCAGATACGCAGTATTTT

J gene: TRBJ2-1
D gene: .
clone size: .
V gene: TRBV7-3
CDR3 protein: CASSPQSDTYNEQFF
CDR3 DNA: TGTGCCAGCAGCCCCCAGTCGGACACCTACAATGAGCAGTTCTTC

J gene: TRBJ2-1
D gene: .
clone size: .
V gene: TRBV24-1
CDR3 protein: CAPADVPTGEQFF
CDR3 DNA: TGTGCCCCAGCTGACGTCCCCACGGGGGAGCAGTTCTTC

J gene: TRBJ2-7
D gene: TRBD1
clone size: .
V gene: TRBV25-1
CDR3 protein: CASSAERTGIVYEQYF
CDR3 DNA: TGTGCCAGCAGTGCCGAAAGGACAGGGATAGTCTACGAGCAGTACTTC

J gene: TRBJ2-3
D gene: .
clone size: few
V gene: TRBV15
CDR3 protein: CATSSPHTVTTDTQYF
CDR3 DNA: TGTGCCACCAGCAGTCCTCACACGGTAACCACAGATACGCAGTATTTT

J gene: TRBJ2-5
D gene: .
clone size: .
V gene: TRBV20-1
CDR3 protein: CSARAGYNQETQYF
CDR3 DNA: TGCAGTGCTAGAGCGGGGTATAACCAAGAGACCCAGTACTTC

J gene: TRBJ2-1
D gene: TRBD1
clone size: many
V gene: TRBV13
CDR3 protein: CASSYGTGNNEQFF
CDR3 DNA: TGTGCCAGCAGCTACGGGACAGGGAACAATGAGCAGTTCTTC

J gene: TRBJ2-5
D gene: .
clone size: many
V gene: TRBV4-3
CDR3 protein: CASSPLRGDYQETQYF
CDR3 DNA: TGCGCCAGCAGCCCTCTCAGGGGGGACTACCAAGAGACCCAGTACTTC

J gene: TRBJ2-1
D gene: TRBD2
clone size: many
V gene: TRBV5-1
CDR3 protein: CASSPQLAVYNEQFF
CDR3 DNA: TGCGCCAGCAGCCCCCAACTAGCGGTATACAATGAGCAGTTCTTC

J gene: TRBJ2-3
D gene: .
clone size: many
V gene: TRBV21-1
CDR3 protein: CASSAIGTFSTQYF
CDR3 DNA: TGTGCCAGCAGCGCAATCGGGACGTTCAGTACGCAGTATTTT

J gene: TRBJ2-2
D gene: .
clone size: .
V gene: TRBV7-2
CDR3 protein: CASSLARLVKGTGELFF
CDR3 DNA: TGTGCCAGCAGCTTAGCGCGTCTAGTTAAAGGGACCGGGGAGCTGTTTTTT

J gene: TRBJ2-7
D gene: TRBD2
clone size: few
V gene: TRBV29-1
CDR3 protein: CSVGPAGALYEQYF
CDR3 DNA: TGCAGCGTTGGTCCAGCGGGGGCCCTCTACGAGCAGTACTTC

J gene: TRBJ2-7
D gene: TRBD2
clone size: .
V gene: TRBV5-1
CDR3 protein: CASSPQGLAGSYEQYF
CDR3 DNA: TGCGCCAGCAGCCCACAGGGACTAGCGGGGAGCTACGAGCAGTACTTC

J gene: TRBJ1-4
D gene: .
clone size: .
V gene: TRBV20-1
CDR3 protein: CSARGWTALNEKLFF
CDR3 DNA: TGCAGTGCTAGAGGGTGGACAGCGCTTAATGAAAAACTGTTTTTT

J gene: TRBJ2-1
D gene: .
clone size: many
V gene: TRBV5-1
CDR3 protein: CASSLVPHTLDEQFF
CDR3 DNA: TGCGCCAGCAGCTTGGTACCTCATACCCTCGATGAGCAGTTCTTC

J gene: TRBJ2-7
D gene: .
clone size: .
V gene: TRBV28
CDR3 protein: CASSLGLRGSYEQYF
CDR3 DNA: TGTGCCAGCAGTTTAGGACTCAGGGGATCCTACGAGCAGTACTTC

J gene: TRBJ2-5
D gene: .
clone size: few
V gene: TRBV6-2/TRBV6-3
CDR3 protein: CASSFLRAGETQYF
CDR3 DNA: TGTGCCAGCAGTTTTCTCAGGGCGGGAGAGACCCAGTACTTC

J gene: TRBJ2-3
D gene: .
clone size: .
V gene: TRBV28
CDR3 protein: CASSFRTLAGDTQYF
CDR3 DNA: TGTGCCAGCAGTTTTCGGACCCTAGCCGGAGATACGCAGTATTTT

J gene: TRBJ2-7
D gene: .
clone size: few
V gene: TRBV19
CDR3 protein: CASSTTGTGSYEQYF
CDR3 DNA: TGTGCCAGTAGTACGACTGGGACGGGCTCCTACGAGCAGTACTTC

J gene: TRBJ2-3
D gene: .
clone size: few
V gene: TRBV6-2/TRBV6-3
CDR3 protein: CASRKGLQRDTQYF
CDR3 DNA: TGTGCCAGCAGAAAGGGACTCCAAAGAGATACGCAGTATTTT

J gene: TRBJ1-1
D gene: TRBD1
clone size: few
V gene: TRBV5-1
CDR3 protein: CASSYRRDRAFEAFF
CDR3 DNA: TGCGCCAGCAGCTACCGGAGGGACAGGGCTTTTGAAGCTTTCTTT

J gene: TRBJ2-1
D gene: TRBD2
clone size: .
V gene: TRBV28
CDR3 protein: CASSPGGNNEQFF
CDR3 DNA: TGTGCCAGCTCCCCGGGAGGTAACAATGAGCAGTTCTTC

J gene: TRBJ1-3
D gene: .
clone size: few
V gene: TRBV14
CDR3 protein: CASSLRTKDTIYF
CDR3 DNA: TGTGCCAGCAGCCTACGGACAAAGGACACCATATATTTT

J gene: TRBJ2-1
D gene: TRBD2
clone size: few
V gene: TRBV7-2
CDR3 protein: CASSQTSGSKVGEQFF
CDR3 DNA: TGTGCCAGCAGCCAGACTAGCGGGAGTAAGGTAGGTGAGCAGTTCTTC

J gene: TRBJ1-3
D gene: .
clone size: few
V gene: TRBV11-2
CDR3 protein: CASSLDDSRLRGNTIYF
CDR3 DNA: TGTGCCAGCAGCCTAGACGACTCGAGACTGCGGGGAAACACCATATATTTT

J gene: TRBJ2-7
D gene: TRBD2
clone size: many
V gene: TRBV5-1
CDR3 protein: CANTGLAGGPGEQYF
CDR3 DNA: TGCGCCAATACAGGACTAGCGGGAGGGCCGGGGGAGCAGTACTTC

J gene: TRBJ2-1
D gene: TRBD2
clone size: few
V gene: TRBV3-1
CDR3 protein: CASSQIGGSGSYNEQFF
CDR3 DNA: TGTGCCAGCAGCCAAATAGGCGGGAGCGGCTCCTACAATGAGCAGTTCTTC

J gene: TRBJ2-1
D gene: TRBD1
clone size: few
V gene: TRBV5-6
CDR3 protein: CASSRGQGGYEQFF
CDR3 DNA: TGTGCCAGCAGTCGGGGACAGGGAGGGTATGAGCAGTTCTTC

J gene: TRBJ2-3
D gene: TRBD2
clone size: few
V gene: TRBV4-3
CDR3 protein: CASSQETSVTQYF
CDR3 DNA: TGCGCCAGCAGCCAAGAGACTAGCGTGACGCAGTATTTT

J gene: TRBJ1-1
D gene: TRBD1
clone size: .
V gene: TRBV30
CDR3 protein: CAWSGGTDKAFF
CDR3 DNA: TGTGCCTGGAGTGGAGGGACAGACAAAGCTTTCTTT

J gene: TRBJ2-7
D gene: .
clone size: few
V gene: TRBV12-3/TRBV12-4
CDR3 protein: CASSPRRAVTYEQYF
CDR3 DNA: TGTGCCAGCAGTCCCCGGAGAGCGGTCACTTACGAGCAGTACTTC

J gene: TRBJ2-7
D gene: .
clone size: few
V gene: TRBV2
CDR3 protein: CASDGGVISYEQYF
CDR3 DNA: TGTGCCAGCGATGGAGGAGTGATCTCCTACGAGCAGTACTTC

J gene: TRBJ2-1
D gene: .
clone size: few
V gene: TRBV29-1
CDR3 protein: CSVEGTPYNEQFF
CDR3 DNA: TGCAGCGTTGAGGGGACGCCCTACAATGAGCAGTTCTTC

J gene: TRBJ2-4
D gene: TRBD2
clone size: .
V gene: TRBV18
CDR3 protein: CASSLAGGSQNIQYF
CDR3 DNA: TGTGCCAGCTCACTAGCGGGAGGGAGCCAAAACATTCAGTACTTC

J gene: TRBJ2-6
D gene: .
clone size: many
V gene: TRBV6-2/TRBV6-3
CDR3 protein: CASSYVRSPLPGANVLTF
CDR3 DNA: TGTGCCAGCAGTTACGTGCGTTCCCCGCTACCTGGGGCCAACGTCCTGACTTTC

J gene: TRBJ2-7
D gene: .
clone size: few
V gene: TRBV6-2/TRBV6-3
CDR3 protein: CASSPLVRAGEQYF
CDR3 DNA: TGTGCCAGCAGTCCACTAGTGCGGGCCGGCGAGCAGTACTTC